Below are 26 T cell receptor beta chains sequenced from a single sample in a study of spatial heterogeneity in lung cancer. Time point noted: sample taken at primary tumor resection. Researchers sequenced whole RNA taken from tumor, nontumor lung or frozen PBMC without sorting. One entry per CDR3 protein results from TCRdb running MiXCR on the 5' RACE reads. The table has roughly 48,000 distinct CDR3 sequences, roughly 5% seen once. The material was PBMCs, obtained at surgery. The receptors stem from a male donor with early-stage non-small cell lung cancer.

The chain recombines TRBV3-1 with TRBJ2-3; the match to TRBD1 covers 8 bases. CDR1 is LGHDT, CDR2 YNNKEL, per germline (reference sequence). V lost 3 bases, J lost 5 bases, and 4 bases stayed unmatched. CDR3 length: 14 residues. CDR3 coding DNA: TGTGCCAGCAGCCATGGACAGGGAGGAGATACGCAGTATTTT. Protein product: CASSHGQGGDTQYF.

This clonotype was detected many times. CDR3 loop: CSVEGGDTQYF. For the CDR3, the DNA is TGCAGCGTTGAGGGGGGAGATACGCAGTATTTT. V and J are TRBV29-1 and TRBJ2-3; a weak D match, TRBD2 (6 bases). V was trimmed by 3 bases and J by 5 bases, leaving 6 bases between them. This CDR3 comprises 11 residues. Germline V gene sequence: CDR1 SQVTM, CDR2 ANQGSEA.

This clonotype showed up many times. The chain joins TRBV10-3 to TRBJ2-7; TRBD1 agrees at 12 bases. CDR1 ENHRY and CDR2 SYGVKD come from the germline V gene. The CDR3 is 15 residues long. Trimming cost V 3 bases and J 5 bases; bases outside gene matches: 5. DNA of the CDR3: TGTGCCATCAGTGAAGGGGACAGGGGGCTGAACGAGCAGTACTTC. Translated: CAISEGDRGLNEQYF.

This clonotype has at least ten counts. V and J are TRBV12-3 or TRBV12-4 and TRBJ2-7; no clear D gene. The ends were cut back, 6 bases at V and 4 bases at J, with 10 bases in the middle. This CDR3 region has 12 residues. DNA for the CDR3: TGTGCCAGCAGCCCGATGGGGTACGAGCAGTACTTC. The encoded protein is CASSPMGYEQYF.

In its sample, this clonotype was seen many times. The chain recombines TRBV7-2 with TRBJ2-1; 8 nucleotides agree with TRBD2. Per the germline V gene, CDR1 is SGHTA and CDR2 is FQGNSA. After removal of 0 bases from V and 3 bases from J, the junction contained 1 base not matched to a gene. The CDR3 totals 15 residues. The CDR3 coding sequence is TGTGCCAGCAGCTTAGCCGGGAGGGTCTACAATGAGCAGTTCTTC. It translates to CASSLAGRVYNEQFF.

Of note for this clonotype: A read error may be the cause here, since a much bigger clone is one base away. This chain joins TRBV5-6 and TRBJ2-6, with 12 bases aligning to TRBD1. The CDR3 spans 19 residues. Germline lookup yields CDR1 SGHDT and CDR2 YYEEEE. CDR3 coding DNA: TGTGTCAGCAGCCCTACTGCCGGGGACAGGGGGCTGGGGGCCAACGTCCTGACTTTC. It is translated as CVSSPTAGDRGLGANVLTF. Drawing the rest from reference TRBV5-6 and TRBJ2-6, the complete variable domain is DAGVTQSPTHLIKTRGQQVTLRCSPKSGHDTVSWYQQALGQGPQFIFQYYEEEERQRGNFPDRFSGHQFPNYSSELNVNALLLGDSALYLCVSSPTAGDRGLGANVLTFGAGSRLTVL.

This clonotype was recorded at least ten times. CDR3 residues: CASSYTGGQPQHF. The CDR3 bases are TGTGCCAGCAGTTACACGGGCGGCCAGCCCCAGCATTTT. The genes are TRBV27 and TRBJ1-5; no reliable D call. The germline gives CDR1 MNHEY, CDR2 SMNVEV (reference sequence). The CDR3 has 13 amino acids. V was cut by 4 bases and J by 7 bases, with 11 bases left in between.

This clonotype has at least ten counts. The chain combines TRBV20-1 with TRBJ2-5; 7 bases line up with TRBD2. Trimming cost V 0 bases and J 2 bases; bases outside gene matches: 3. Germline V CDR1 and CDR2: DFQATT, SNEGSKA (reference sequence). This CDR3 comprises 14 residues. The CDR3 loop is CSARDRLAQETQYF. In DNA form, the CDR3 reads TGCAGTGCTAGAGACAGACTAGCTCAAGAGACCCAGTACTTC.

This clonotype was detected ten times or more. The V call is TRBV4-2, the J call TRBJ1-1; maybe TRBD1 (6 bases). This CDR3 has 15 residues. The V end lost 1 base, the J end lost 9 bases, and 18 bases lay between the germline ends. Germline V gene data show CDR1 as LGHNA and CDR2 as YNFKEQ. The CDR3 region has the DNA TGTGCCAGCAGCCAAGCAACTCGCAGCGGGACACAAGCTTTCTTT. Its protein product is CASSQATRSGTQAFF.

This clonotype was recorded many times. V and J are TRBV5-1 and TRBJ2-5; 13 bases are shared with TRBD2. Germline CDR1 reads SGHRS; CDR2 reads YFSETQ. V shed 0 bases, J shed 4 bases, and the junction held 3 bases outside the gene matches. The CDR3 loop spans 16 amino acids. The CDR3, as DNA: TGCGCCAGCAGCTTGGGACTAGCGGGAGGACCAGAGACCCAGTACTTC. It is translated as CASSLGLAGGPETQYF.

This clonotype was seen many times. The chain couples TRBV7-6 to TRBJ2-2, with 9 bases aligning to TRBD1. CDR3 length: 15 residues. Unmatched junction bases numbered 7, after V lost 7 bases and J lost 4 bases. The V gene's germline CDR1 is SGHVS and CDR2 FNYEAQ. The chain's CDR3 is CASTPTGGFTGELFF. CDR3 nucleotide sequence: TGTGCCAGCACCCCGACAGGGGGTTTCACCGGGGAGCTGTTTTTT.

The table lists this clonotype with many counts. CDR3 bases: TGTGCCAGCAGTTTAAGGGACAGGGGTTCCTACGAGCAGTACTTC. This sequence encodes CASSLRDRGSYEQYF. This chain connects TRBV27 to TRBJ2-7; 10 bases fit TRBD1. Trimming at V came to 2 bases and at J to 1 base, leaving 2 bases not matched to a gene. Germline V gives CDR1 MNHEY, CDR2 SMNVEV (reference sequence). CDR3 length: 15 amino acids.

This clonotype appeared many times. V usage is TRBV28 and J usage is TRBJ1-1; TRBD1 aligns across 9 bases. Germline V lookup: CDR1 MDHEN, CDR2 SYDVKM. Unmatched junction bases numbered 11, after V lost 6 bases and J lost 3 bases. The length of the CDR3 is 16 residues. CDR3 sequence: CASRPPGGDRDTEAFF. The CDR3 DNA is TGTGCCAGCAGGCCCCCTGGGGGGGACAGGGACACTGAAGCTTTCTTT. Variable domain in full (rest from reference TRBV28 and TRBJ1-1): DVKVTQSSRYLVKRTGEKVFLECVQDMDHENMFWYRQDPGLGLRLIYFSYDVKMKEKGDIPEGYSVSREKKERFSLILESASTNQTSMYLCASRPPGGDRDTEAFFGQGTRLTVV.

The V and J genes are TRBV5-5 and TRBJ2-3; D unresolved. The CDR3 sequence is 12 residues long. In germline, CDR1 is SGHKS, CDR2 YYEKEE (reference sequence). V lost 6 bases to trimming and J lost 2 bases, with 7 bases between them. For the CDR3, the DNA is TGTGCCAGCAATCGACTCACAGATACGCAGTATTTT. Amino acids: CASNRLTDTQYF.

Ten or more counts support this clonotype. The chain carries TRBV11-2 and TRBJ2-3; no reliable D call. This CDR3 has 15 residues. Per germline, CDR1 SGHAT and CDR2 FQNNGV. V was shortened by 4 bases and J by 2 bases, with 13 bases between the two germline ends. The CDR3 loop is CASSSIRANTDTQYF. CDR3 in DNA: TGTGCCAGCAGCTCGATTCGTGCAAACACAGATACGCAGTATTTT.

This clonotype was counted ten times or more. The rearrangement links TRBV5-1 to TRBJ2-3; D unclear. The CDR3 has 13 amino acids. Per the germline V gene, CDR1 is SGHRS and CDR2 is YFSETQ. V dropped 0 bases and J dropped 4 bases, with 6 bases sitting between them. CDR3 amino acids: CASSLEGSDTQYF. As DNA, the CDR3 is TGCGCCAGCAGCTTGGAGGGCTCAGATACGCAGTATTTT.

The CDR3 here is CASSSMGAGANVLTF. The CDR3 DNA sequence: TGTGCCAGCAGCTCAATGGGGGCTGGGGCCAACGTCCTGACTTTC. The chain uses TRBV7-6 and TRBJ2-6; D might be TRBD1 or TRBD2, each matching 5 bases. Germline V CDR1 and CDR2: SGHVS, FNYEAQ. V was pared by 4 bases and J by 2 bases, with 9 bases between. The CDR3 runs to 15 residues. The complete variable domain, with remaining parts taken from reference TRBV7-6 and TRBJ2-6, reads GAGVSQSPRYKVTKRGQDVALRCDPISGHVSLYWYRQALGQGPEFLTYFNYEAQQDKSGLPNDRFSAERPEGSISTLTIQRTEQRDSAMYRCASSSMGAGANVLTFGAGSRLTVL.

This clonotype has ten or more counts. This chain links TRBV4-3 with TRBJ2-7; D gene ambiguous. Germline V gene data show CDR1 as LGHNA and CDR2 as YSLEER. V lost 0 bases and J 4 bases, leaving 13 bases between the germline ends. The CDR3 sequence is 15 residues long. The CDR3 DNA follows: TGCGCCAGCAGCCAAGAACCCAGGTCGCATTACGAGCAGTACTTC. Translation gives CASSQEPRSHYEQYF.

The table lists this clonotype with a few counts. J is TRBJ2-3 and V is TRBV30, with D perhaps matching TRBD1 (5 bases). V was pared by 3 bases and J by 2 bases, with 12 bases between. The CDR3 is 14 residues long. Germline lookup yields CDR1 GTSNPN and CDR2 SVGIG (reference sequence). The CDR3 DNA follows: TGTGCCTGGAGAAAGGACACCAACACAGATACGCAGTATTTT. Amino acid sequence: CAWRKDTNTDTQYF.

This clonotype was seen ten or more times. The V gene is TRBV11-2, the J gene TRBJ2-3; 14 bases align to TRBD2. The CDR3 has 17 residues. In germline, CDR1 is SGHAT, CDR2 FQNNGV. J gave up 4 bases and V 4 bases, and 7 bases lay outside the gene matches. Written as DNA, the CDR3 is TGTGCCAGCAGCTCCCTTGGACTAGCGGGAGGTGCAGATACGCAGTATTTT. Encoded protein: CASSSLGLAGGADTQYF.

This clonotype was observed at least ten times. J is TRBJ2-1 and V is TRBV24-1; 8 bases align to TRBD1. This CDR3 contains 11 residues. Germline V gene lookup returns CDR1 KGHDR and CDR2 SFDVKD. V lost 9 bases to trimming and J lost 10 bases; unmatched junction nucleotides: 4. The CDR3: CATGQGWEQFF. CDR3 nucleotides: TGTGCCACCGGACAGGGATGGGAGCAGTTCTTC.

There are many counts of this clonotype. The chain couples TRBV20-1 to TRBJ2-5; 7 bases are shared with TRBD1. The CDR3 covers 14 residues. V shed 5 bases, J shed 2 bases, and the junction held 8 bases outside the gene matches. The germline CDR1 and CDR2 sequences are DFQATT and SNEGSKA (reference sequence). The DNA for the CDR3 is TGCAGTGCTGTGGTAGGACAGGATCAAGAGACCCAGTACTTC. Translating it yields CSAVVGQDQETQYF.

This clonotype was counted ten times or more. The chain links TRBV7-9 to TRBJ2-7, with 10 bases lining up with TRBD1. V was clipped by 11 bases and J by 3 bases; unmatched bases: 16. The CDR3 is 16 residues long. Germline values: CDR1 SEHNR, CDR2 FQNEAQ (reference sequence). CDR3 nucleotides: TGTGCCCGAGATATGGTCGACGACAGGGGGCTCTACGAGCAGTACTTC. Protein: CARDMVDDRGLYEQYF. Variable domain in full (rest from reference TRBV7-9 and TRBJ2-7): DTGVSQNPRHKITKRGQNVTFRCDPISEHNRLYWYRQTLGQGPEFLTYFQNEAQLEKSRLLSDRFSAERPKGSFSTLEIQRTEQGDSAMYLCARDMVDDRGLYEQYFGPGTRLTVT.

This clonotype was detected ten times or more. The chain combines TRBV20-1 with TRBJ1-1; TRBD1 agrees at 10 bases. There are 15 residues in the CDR3. The V and J ends lost 5 bases and 2 bases, in that order; junction bases with no gene match: 8. Germline V gene sequence: CDR1 DFQATT, CDR2 SNEGSKA (reference sequence). CDR3 coding DNA: TGCAGTGCTCCCCGACAGGGGGCAGCCAACACTGAAGCTTTCTTT. This gives the protein CSAPRQGAANTEAFF.

This clonotype occurred many times. This chain links TRBV21-1 with TRBJ2-3; the table's TRBD2 call for D was not verified on the DNA. TRBV21-1 has pseudogene status. The CDR3 contains 11 residues. In DNA, the CDR3 is TGTGCCATCCGAGGGCCGGATACGCAGTATTTT. Translation: CAIRGPDTQYF.

The table lists this clonotype with many counts. The chain has TRBV20-1 and TRBJ2-7; 11 bases align to TRBD2. The V segment lost 3 bases and the J segment 2 bases; nucleotides outside the gene matches: 9. The CDR3 loop spans 16 amino acids. CDR1 is DFQATT and CDR2 is SNEGSKA in the germline V gene (reference sequence). Written as DNA, the CDR3 is TGCAGTGCTAGGGGAGCCGGGACTAGCGGAGCCTACGAGCAGTACTTC. Amino acids: CSARGAGTSGAYEQYF.